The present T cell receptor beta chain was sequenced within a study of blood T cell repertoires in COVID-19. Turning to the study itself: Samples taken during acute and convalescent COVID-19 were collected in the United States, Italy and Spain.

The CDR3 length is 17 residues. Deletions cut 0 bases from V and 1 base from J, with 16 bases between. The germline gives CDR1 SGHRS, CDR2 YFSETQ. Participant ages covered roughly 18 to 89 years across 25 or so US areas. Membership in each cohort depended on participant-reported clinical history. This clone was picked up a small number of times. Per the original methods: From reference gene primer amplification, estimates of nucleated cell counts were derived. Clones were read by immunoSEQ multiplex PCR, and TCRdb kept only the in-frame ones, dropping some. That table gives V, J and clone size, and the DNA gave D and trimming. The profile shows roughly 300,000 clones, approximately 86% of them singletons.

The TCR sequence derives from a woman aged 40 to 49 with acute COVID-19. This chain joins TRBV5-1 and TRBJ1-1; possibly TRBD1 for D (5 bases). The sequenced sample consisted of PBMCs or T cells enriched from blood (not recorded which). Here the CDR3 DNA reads TGCGCCAGCAGCTTGGGGAGACAGTCACCGGGGAACACTGAAGCTTTCTTT. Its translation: CASSLGRQSPGNTEAFF.